This TCR beta chain was sequenced for a study of blood T cell repertoires in COVID-19. Study information: COVID-19 samples collected from the United States, Italy and Spain covered acute and convalescent phases. PBMCs, B-cell-depleted T cells, or T cells were the source of the cDNA or gDNA that made up the material.

As handled by the study authors: Reference gene primers were amplified, and this amplification served to estimate nucleated cell counts. The data were produced by immunoSEQ multiplex PCR, yet TCRdb's version contains in-frame clones alone and is incomplete. D and trimming were read from the DNA, whereas the V and J calls and clone size are those reported in that table. The repertoire holds about 250,000 clones, 84% seen once, with 1.5% in the top ten. Trimming shortened V by 6 bases and J by 0 bases, and 11 bases separated the two germline ends. Germline-derived CDR1 and CDR2 are MNHEY and SMNVEV (reference sequence). The CDR3 is made up of 14 amino acids.

Sample: peripheral blood. The TCR comes from a woman aged 40 to 50 who had recovered from COVID-19. V gene TRBV27 combines with J gene TRBJ1-2; D gene unclear. The CDR3 spells CASSLQPANYGYTF. CDR3 DNA sequence: TGTGCCAGCAGCCTCCAACCAGCTAACTATGGCTACACCTTC.